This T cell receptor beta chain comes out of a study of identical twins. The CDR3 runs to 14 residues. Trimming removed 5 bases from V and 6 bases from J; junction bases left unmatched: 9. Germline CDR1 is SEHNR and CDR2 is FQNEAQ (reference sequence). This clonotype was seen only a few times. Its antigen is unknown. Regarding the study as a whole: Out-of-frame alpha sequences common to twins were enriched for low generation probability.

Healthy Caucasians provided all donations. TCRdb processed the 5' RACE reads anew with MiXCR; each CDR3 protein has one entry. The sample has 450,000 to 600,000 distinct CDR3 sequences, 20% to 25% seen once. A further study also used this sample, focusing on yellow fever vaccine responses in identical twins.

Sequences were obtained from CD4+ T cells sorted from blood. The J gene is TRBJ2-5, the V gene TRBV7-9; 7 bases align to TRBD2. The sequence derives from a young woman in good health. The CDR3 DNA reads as TGTGCCAGCAGCCCCGACGGGACTATGAAGACCCAGTACTTC. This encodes CASSPDGTMKTQYF.